These 26 T cell receptor beta chains share one sample of origin, sequenced in a study of beta chain features in type 1 diabetes (dated by TCRdb to the late 2010s). The library was prepared using the immunoSEQ multiplex PCR assay. All of the isolated RNA was reverse transcribed with the High Capacity cDNA Reverse Transcription Kit, so expressed TCRB transcripts were sequenced. TCRdb took over this immuneACCESS table, retaining in-frame rearrangements with V and J assigned. Such tables are incomplete; in checked studies, under half of the missing clones stem from an unresolved V gene, and the remainder is unexplained. This sample is represented by 970,000 or so clones; roughly 15% of them were singletons. Around 0.02% of the sample is in the top ten clones. Sequencing was performed on naive CD4+ T cells from blood. This sample's cell subset or site label indicates: true naive CD4+ T cells. These receptors all stem from a woman younger than 35 in good health.

The chain joins TRBV18 to TRBJ1-2; a weak D match, TRBD1 (5 bases). Germline CDR1 and CDR2: KGHSH and LQKENI. Trimming stripped 3 bases from V and 0 bases from J, with 11 bases between. This CDR3 has 15 amino acids. This chain's CDR3 is CASSPRDSANYGYTF. Here the CDR3 DNA reads TGTGCCAGCTCACCTCGGGACTCAGCTAACTATGGCTACACCTTC.

The genes are TRBV5-4 and TRBJ2-2, with D unresolved. The CDR3 extends over 14 amino acids. With 1 base removed from V and 3 bases from J, the gap between germline ends came to 7 bases. CDR1 and CDR2 (germline): SGHNT, YYREEE (reference sequence). The CDR3 loop reads CASSLQADTGELFF. CDR3 sequence (DNA): TGTGCCAGCAGCTTGCAGGCAGACACCGGGGAGCTGTTTTTT. Drawing the rest from reference TRBV5-4 and TRBJ2-2, the complete variable domain is ETGVTQSPTHLIKTRGQQVTLRCSSQSGHNTVSWYQQALGQGPQFIFQYYREEENGRGNFPPRFSGLQFPNYSSELNVNALELDDSALYLCASSLQADTGELFFGEGSRLTVL.

The chain couples TRBV4-3 to TRBJ2-2, with D perhaps matching TRBD1 (5 bases). The CDR3 extends over 15 amino acids. Trimming stripped 6 bases from V and 2 bases from J, with 13 bases between. In germline, CDR1 is LGHNA, CDR2 YSLEER. CDR3 sequence reads: CASSRGRTNTGELFF. DNA for the CDR3: TGCGCCAGCAGTCGAGGCCGGACAAACACCGGGGAGCTGTTTTTT.

This clone has a handful of counts. The V and J genes are TRBV27 and TRBJ1-2; perhaps TRBD1 as D (5 bases). The CDR3 totals 14 residues. Trimming stripped 7 bases from V and 4 bases from J, with 16 bases between. Germline values: CDR1 MNHEY, CDR2 SMNVEV (reference sequence). The CDR3 DNA reads TGTGCCAGCAAGGAGCGGGGCACGAGCTATGGCTACACCTTC. Amino acid sequence: CASKERGTSYGYTF.

For this clone: Other DNA variants within this sample encode the same CDR3. The chain combines TRBV9 with TRBJ2-3; D unclear. The germline V gene encodes CDR1 SGDLS and CDR2 YYNGEE. The germline V and J ends were trimmed by 1 base and 3 bases, with 6 bases remaining between them. This CDR3 is 13 amino acids long. In DNA, the CDR3 is TGTGCCAGCAGCGTATCAGCGACAGATACGCAGTATTTT. It yields the protein CASSVSATDTQYF.

The J gene is TRBJ2-1, the V gene TRBV15; 8 nucleotides align to TRBD1. Germline values: CDR1 LNHNV, CDR2 YYDKDF (reference sequence). The CDR3 is made up of 15 amino acids. V shed 1 base, J shed 6 bases, and the junction held 5 bases outside the gene matches. The CDR3 reads CATSRAVGTGNEQFF. The CDR3 nucleotides read TGTGCCACCAGCAGAGCAGTCGGGACAGGCAATGAGCAGTTCTTC.

V and J are TRBV2 and TRBJ2-1; 10 bases match TRBD2. Germline V CDR1 and CDR2: SNHLY, FYNNEI. J was trimmed by 3 bases and V by 7 bases; bases with no gene match: 15. The CDR3 extends over 18 amino acids. The CDR3 here is CASTPQGLAGDIYNEQFF. The CDR3 region has the DNA TGTGCCAGCACTCCCCAGGGGCTAGCGGGAGATATCTACAATGAGCAGTTCTTC.

This clone has only a few counts. This chain uses TRBV7-2 with TRBJ2-1, with 10 bases identical to TRBD1. V was clipped by 5 bases and J by 7 bases; unmatched bases: 8. The CDR3 loop spans 15 amino acids. Looked up from germline, CDR1 is SGHTA and CDR2 is FQGNSA. The CDR3 protein is CASSGMGQGWNEQFF. The CDR3 DNA is TGTGCCAGCAGCGGTATGGGACAGGGGTGGAATGAGCAGTTCTTC.

This sequence joins TRBV29-1 and TRBJ2-5; 10 nucleotides agree with TRBD1. The ends lost 4 bases at V and 4 bases at J; junction bases unmatched: 6. The CDR3 totals 14 residues. CDR1 is SQVTM, CDR2 ANQGSEA, per germline. CDR3 region: CSVVDRGKGETQYF. In DNA, the CDR3 is TGCAGCGTTGTGGACAGGGGGAAGGGAGAGACCCAGTACTTC.

The chain employs TRBV9 and TRBJ2-7; D is possibly TRBD2 (6 bases). The CDR3 contains 15 residues. The germline CDR1 and CDR2 sequences are SGDLS and YYNGEE. V lost 3 bases, J lost 2 bases, and 15 bases lay in between. The CDR3 is CASSESASGAYEQYF. CDR3 sequence (DNA): TGTGCCAGCAGCGAGTCGGCCTCGGGGGCCTACGAGCAGTACTTC.

This chain links TRBV20-1 with TRBJ2-5, with D possibly matching TRBD2 (5 bases). The CDR3 is made up of 11 amino acids. Trimming cost V 4 bases and J 7 bases, with 10 bases left between them. Germline loops: CDR1 DFQATT, CDR2 SNEGSKA (reference sequence). Written as DNA, the CDR3 is TGCAGTGCTAACGTGGGAGTGACCCAGTACTTC. Its translation is CSANVGVTQYF.

The rearrangement uses TRBV18 and TRBJ2-1; TRBD2 agrees at 7 bases. Germline CDR1 KGHSH, CDR2 LQKENI. J gave up 0 bases and V 2 bases, and 13 bases lay outside the gene matches. The length of the CDR3 is 19 residues. CDR3 bases: TGTGCCAGCTCACCAAGACTAGCCCAGGGCCGGCACTCCTACAATGAGCAGTTCTTC. Amino acid sequence: CASSPRLAQGRHSYNEQFF.

V is TRBV5-1 and J is TRBJ2-2; TRBD2 agrees at 9 bases. Germline CDR1 is SGHRS and CDR2 is YFSETQ. The CDR3 loop spans 17 amino acids. Losses at the gene ends were 0 bases for V and 2 bases for J; bases not matched to a gene: 5. The CDR3 DNA reads TGCGCCAGCAGCTTGGTCTCTAGCGGGGACAACACCGGGGAGCTGTTTTTT. Protein: CASSLVSSGDNTGELFF.

This chain joins TRBV4-1 and TRBJ1-5; D is undetermined. The CDR3 covers 14 residues. Germline V gives CDR1 MGHRA, CDR2 YSYEKL. Trimming shortened V by 1 base and J by 4 bases, and 8 bases separated the two germline ends. This chain's CDR3 is CASSQVPGNQPQHF. The CDR3 nucleotides are TGCGCCAGCAGCCAAGTGCCGGGGAATCAGCCCCAGCATTTT.

The chain couples TRBV20-1 to TRBJ2-5; D perhaps matches TRBD2 (5 bases). V lost 5 bases and J 5 bases, leaving 9 bases between the germline ends. Germline V gene sequence: CDR1 DFQATT, CDR2 SNEGSKA (reference sequence). CDR3 length: 11 residues. The CDR3 nucleotides read TGCAGTGCTGTGGAGCGGGAGACCCAGTACTTC. Translation: CSAVERETQYF.

This clone has more than one count but fewer than ten. The chain carries TRBV9 and TRBJ1-6, with D possibly being TRBD1 (5 bases). CDR1 is SGDLS, CDR2 YYNGEE, per germline. The CDR3 length is 15 residues. The V and J ends lost 1 base and 14 bases respectively, with 19 bases between them. The CDR3 loop is CASSVSPAGGGALHF. In DNA form, the CDR3 reads TGTGCCAGCAGCGTAAGTCCCGCAGGCGGAGGGGCCCTCCACTTT.

The rearrangement links TRBV25-1 to TRBJ1-4; the match to TRBD1 covers 8 bases. After removal of 3 bases from V and 8 bases from J, the junction contained 14 bases not matched to a gene. The germline gives CDR1 MGHDK, CDR2 SYGVNS. The CDR3 spans 17 residues. Here the CDR3 DNA reads TGTGCCAGCAGTGAGCCAAAGGGGGGGACAGGTGGCGAAAAACTGTTTTTT. Encoded protein: CASSEPKGGTGGEKLFF.

The rearrangement uses TRBV5-6 and TRBJ2-7, with a possible D match to TRBD1 (6 bases). This CDR3 comprises 14 residues. CDR1 SGHDT and CDR2 YYEEEE come from the germline V gene. V shed 7 bases and J shed 3 bases, with 17 bases lying between them. The CDR3 region has the DNA TGTGCCAGCGAGACGACAGGACCCTTCTACGAGCAGTACTTC. It is translated as CASETTGPFYEQYF.

CDR3: CSVGTYELGEETQYF. CDR3 sequence (DNA): TGCAGCGTTGGGACCTACGAACTGGGGGAAGAGACCCAGTACTTC. The rearrangement links TRBV29-1 to TRBJ2-5; D may be TRBD1 or TRBD2 (5 bases each). The ends were cut back, 4 bases at V and 3 bases at J, with 18 bases in the middle. From germline, CDR1 is SQVTM and CDR2 ANQGSEA. The CDR3 runs to 15 residues. Full variable domain (outside the CDR3, taken from reference TRBV29-1 and TRBJ2-5): SAVISQKPSRDICQRGTSLTIQCQVDSQVTMMFWYRQQPGQSLTLIATANQGSEATYESGFVIDKFPISRPNLTFSTLTVSNMSPEDSSIYLCSVGTYELGEETQYFGPGTRLLVL.

The genes are TRBV7-2 and TRBJ2-1; 11 positions agree with TRBD2. Per the germline V gene, CDR1 is SGHTA and CDR2 is FQGNSA. Losses at the gene ends were 3 bases for V and 7 bases for J; bases not matched to a gene: 2. This CDR3 contains 14 residues. DNA of the CDR3: TGTGCCAGCAGCTTCACTAGCGGGAGAAATGAGCAGTTCTTC. Translated, it gives CASSFTSGRNEQFF.

The chain has TRBV5-1 and TRBJ2-1; TRBD2 matches 9 bases. CDR3 length: 17 residues. The germline CDR1 and CDR2 sequences are SGHRS and YFSETQ. After removal of 4 bases from V and 7 bases from J, the junction contained 15 bases not matched to a gene. CDR3 nucleotides: TGCGCCAGCAGCCTGTGGCCCCTAGCGGGAACGGGAAATGAGCAGTTCTTC. Amino acid sequence: CASSLWPLAGTGNEQFF.

This clone came up once. The genes are TRBV6-6 and TRBJ1-1; D may be TRBD1 (5 bases). Per the germline V gene, CDR1 is MNHNY and CDR2 is SVGAGI (reference sequence). Trimming shortened V by 5 bases and J by 6 bases, and 16 bases separated the two germline ends. The CDR3 is made up of 14 amino acids. The CDR3 DNA follows: TGTGCCAGCAGTCCCATGGGGGATAGGGCTGAAGCTTTCTTT. Translating it yields CASSPMGDRAEAFF.

This clone was observed a handful of times. V usage is TRBV29-1 and J usage is TRBJ2-5; TRBD2 aligns across 9 bases. The J call may be incorrect, as the DNA end agrees better with TRBJ2-7. Germline CDR1 and CDR2: SQVTM and ANQGSEA. The CDR3 spans 13 residues. CDR3 in amino acids: CSVDLAGTYEQYF. Here the CDR3 DNA reads TGCAGCGTTGACCTAGCGGGAACCTACGAGCAGTACTTC.

This clone was observed a handful of times. The chain joins TRBV19 to TRBJ2-2, with 12 bases that match TRBD2. Germline V lookup: CDR1 LNHDA, CDR2 SQIVND (reference sequence). The CDR3 sequence is 16 residues long. The J segment lost 4 bases and the V segment lost 5 bases, leaving 5 bases of the junction unmatched. CDR3 DNA sequence: TGTGCCAGTAGTCCATGGACTAGCGGGACCACCGGGGAGCTGTTTTTT. Translated: CASSPWTSGTTGELFF.

The chain joins TRBV2 to TRBJ2-5; TRBD2 matches at 9 bases. Germline values: CDR1 SNHLY, CDR2 FYNNEI. V shed 7 bases and J 4 bases; nucleotides not matched to a gene: 10. This CDR3 spans 15 amino acids. This chain's CDR3 is CASNHGLARTETQYF. In nucleotides, the CDR3 is TGTGCCAGCAATCATGGACTAGCGCGGACAGAGACCCAGTACTTC.

The rearrangement joins TRBV29-1 to TRBJ2-5; 7 bases are shared with TRBD2. Per germline, CDR1 SQVTM and CDR2 ANQGSEA. The ends lost 5 bases at V and 3 bases at J; junction bases unmatched: 21. This CDR3 contains 18 residues. CDR3 region: CSVRPYRFGRPNKETQYF. In DNA form, the CDR3 reads TGCAGCGTTCGCCCTTATCGATTCGGGAGGCCGAATAAAGAGACCCAGTACTTC.